Listed here is a single T cell receptor beta chain. This sample is part of a study of radiation and T cells in renal cell carcinoma. Time point specified: blood 2 weeks post-SBRT. Treatment: 15 Gy SBRT to primary tumor, nephrectomy 4 weeks later. The table came from immunoSEQ multiplex PCR; TCRdb's copy has only in-frame clones and leaves some out. In the table there are roughly 150,000 clones, roughly 89% of which are singletons. This CDR3 has 14 amino acids. Trimming stripped 0 bases from V and 2 bases from J, with 8 bases between. CDR1 and CDR2 (germline): LNHNV, YYDKDF (reference sequence). This chain connects TRBV15 to TRBJ2-7; D could derive from TRBD1 or TRBD2 (6 bases each). The sample was blood, taken from a patient whose treatment included radiotherapy and nephrectomy. This TCR came from a woman between 50 and 59 years old with renal cell carcinoma. CDR3 nucleotides: TGTGCCACCAGCAGAGATGGGGGGCCCTACGAGCAGTACTTC. Residues: CATSRDGGPYEQYF.